These T cell receptor beta chains were read from a single sample in a study of blood T cells in healthy people across ages. TCRdb called the 5' RACE reads again in MiXCR, with one record for every CDR3 protein. In the table there are about 780,000 distinct CDR3 sequences, 55% to 65% of which are singletons. Sequences were obtained from blood. Receptors originate from a man aged 30 to 45 in good health. CDR3s include the opening cysteine and the closing phenylalanine or tryptophan. D genes are given only for firm matches. Some rows have no size entry. The others give once, few or many, or a class for an expanded clone.

d_call	v_call	j_call	clone_size	cdr3_aa	cdr3_nt
-	TRBV7-2	TRBJ2-5	-	CASSIRASSETQYF	TGTGCCAGCAGCATTCGGGCTTCATCAGAGACCCAGTACTTC
TRBD1	TRBV6-2/TRBV6-3	TRBJ2-7	-	CASNSGQSYEQYF	TGTGCCAGCAACTCGGGACAGAGCTACGAGCAGTACTTC
-	TRBV3-1	TRBJ2-7	few	CASSQGGDSAYEQYF	TGTGCCAGCAGCCAAGGAGGCGACAGTGCCTACGAGCAGTACTTC
-	TRBV12-3/TRBV12-4	TRBJ2-5	-	CASSLARGGLETQYF	TGTGCCAGCAGTTTAGCCAGGGGGGGTTTGGAGACCCAGTACTTC
TRBD1	TRBV29-1	TRBJ2-7	-	CSVAGTGIYEQYF	TGCAGCGTTGCTGGGACAGGCATCTACGAGCAGTACTTC
TRBD1	TRBV7-2	TRBJ2-3	-	CASSRTGWTDTQYF	TGTGCCAGCAGCCGGACAGGGTGGACAGATACGCAGTATTTT
-	TRBV20-1	TRBJ1-4	-	CSARDPRQGPEKLFF	TGCAGTGCTAGAGATCCCAGGCAGGGGCCTGAAAAACTGTTTTTT
-	TRBV7-2	TRBJ1-4	few	CASSYDRTPTNEKLFF	TGTGCCAGCAGCTATGACAGGACCCCAACTAATGAAAAACTGTTTTTT
-	TRBV4-3	TRBJ2-3	-	CASSQELGTQYF	TGCGCCAGCAGCCAAGAGTTGGGTACGCAGTATTTT
-	TRBV29-1	TRBJ1-2	-	CSVEVSPYYGYTF	TGCAGCGTTGAAGTATCTCCTTACTATGGCTACACCTTC
-	TRBV6-2/TRBV6-3	TRBJ2-1	-	CASTGLLRNEQFF	TGTGCCAGCACGGGACTCCTTCGCAATGAGCAGTTCTTC
TRBD2	TRBV6-2/TRBV6-3	TRBJ2-7	-	CASSYPRTSSLEQYF	TGTGCCAGCAGTTACCCTCGGACTAGTTCCCTCGAGCAGTACTTC
-	TRBV6-5	TRBJ1-2	few	CASKYLYLNYGYTF	TGTGCCAGCAAGTACCTTTACCTTAACTATGGCTACACCTTC
-	TRBV11-1	TRBJ2-6	few	CASSLSSGGLSGANVLTF	TGTGCCAGCAGCTTATCGTCAGGCGGGCTCTCTGGGGCCAACGTCCTGACTTTC
-	TRBV27	TRBJ2-1	-	CASSRLAYSYNEQFF	TGTGCCAGCAGTCGCCTAGCGTATTCCTACAATGAGCAGTTCTTC
-	TRBV2	TRBJ2-3	-	CASSGRASFTDTQYF	TGTGCCAGCAGTGGCAGGGCTTCCTTCACAGATACGCAGTATTTT
-	TRBV7-2	TRBJ2-3	-	CASSLGYTTTDTQYF	TGTGCCAGCAGCTTAGGATATACTACTACAGATACGCAGTATTTT
-	TRBV6-5	TRBJ1-1	-	CASSQDRSTEAFF	TGTGCCAGCAGCCAAGACCGATCGACTGAAGCTTTCTTT
TRBD1	TRBV20-1	TRBJ2-3	-	CSAEGGRGLITDTQYF	TGCAGTGCAGAAGGGGGCAGGGGGCTTATCACAGATACGCAGTATTTT
-	TRBV11-1	TRBJ2-7	-	CASSFRTAKNYEQYF	TGTGCCAGCAGCTTCCGGACAGCGAAGAACTACGAGCAGTACTTC
-	TRBV30	TRBJ1-5	-	CARSPTGHQPQHF	TGTGCCCGGAGCCCGACAGGACATCAGCCCCAGCATTTT
TRBD1	TRBV12-3/TRBV12-4	TRBJ2-7	few	CASSYGQGKGYEQYF	TGTGCCAGCAGCTACGGACAGGGGAAAGGTTACGAGCAGTACTTC
TRBD2	TRBV20-1	TRBJ2-5	few	CSARPQTSGGKETQYF	TGCAGTGCTAGACCCCAGACTAGCGGGGGAAAAGAGACCCAGTACTTC
-	TRBV5-6	TRBJ1-2	-	CASNGDYGYTF	TGTGCCAGCAACGGCGACTATGGCTACACCTTC
TRBD1	TRBV9	TRBJ2-1	-	CASSVEGARGNEQFF	TGTGCCAGCAGCGTAGAGGGGGCAAGGGGGAATGAGCAGTTCTTC
-	TRBV19	TRBJ1-4	-	CASTPGIGPEKLFF	TGTGCCAGTACCCCGGGGATCGGGCCCGAAAAACTGTTTTTT
-	TRBV3-1	TRBJ2-7	few	CASSGWQNYEQYF	TGTGCCAGCAGCGGGTGGCAAAACTACGAGCAGTACTTC
-	TRBV6-2/TRBV6-3	TRBJ2-7	-	CASSYRDSNQGEQYF	TGTGCCAGCAGTTATCGGGACTCCAATCAGGGCGAGCAGTACTTC
-	TRBV5-1	TRBJ2-1	once	CASSMLWTTEQFF	TGCGCCAGCAGCATGCTGTGGACTACTGAGCAGTTCTTC
-	TRBV29-1	TRBJ2-5	-	CSVVTGDGETQYF	TGCAGCGTTGTAACCGGGGACGGAGAGACCCAGTACTTC
TRBD1	TRBV27	TRBJ2-5	-	CASSPARQGKTQYF	TGTGCCAGCAGTCCAGCGAGACAGGGAAAGACCCAGTACTTC
TRBD2	TRBV7-8	TRBJ2-1	few	CASSFLAGIRYNEQFF	TGTGCCAGCAGCTTCCTAGCGGGGATACGTTACAATGAGCAGTTCTTC
-	TRBV12-3/TRBV12-4	TRBJ2-1	-	CASSPSFNEQFF	TGTGCCAGCAGTCCCTCGTTTAATGAGCAGTTCTTC
-	TRBV2	TRBJ2-1	-	CASSLGPIGLLNNEQFF	TGTGCCAGCAGTCTTGGGCCCATAGGGCTTTTGAACAATGAGCAGTTCTTC